This T cell receptor beta chain emerged from a study of vaccination effects on CD4 cells after COVID-19. Sequencing in the ViraFEST assay came after antigen-specific CD4+ T cells had been expanded with viral peptide pools, which were used to stimulate PBMC. Following culture for around 9 days, CD4+ T cells were isolated. Nobody among the vaccine recipients had prior SARS-CoV-2 infection (nucleocapsid antibodies were negative). Half the medium was replaced with IL-2 medium on days 3 and 7. Sequenced by immunoSEQ multiplex PCR; TCRdb stores in-frame clones only, minus some. The data contain tens of thousands of clones, around 77% of them singletons. Germline CDR1 and CDR2: LGHDT and YNNKEL (reference sequence). The CDR3 spans 11 residues. The V end lost 8 bases, the J end lost 0 bases, and 1 base lay between the germline ends. Regarding this clone: Its antigen is not identified.

The TCR originated in a human donor who received a COVID-19 vaccine. The V and J genes are TRBV3-1 (or the pseudogene TRBV3-2) and TRBJ2-2; no clear D. Sequences were derived from CD4+ T cells from PBMCs cultured with HCoV-NL63 spike peptides, sampled before COVID-19 vaccination. CDR3 sequence (DNA): TGTGCCAGCGCGAACACCGGGGAGCTGTTTTTT. The encoded protein is CASANTGELFF.